One and the same sample provided the 8 T cell receptor beta chains below, sequenced in a study of CD8+ T cells in alopecia areata (dated by TCRdb to 2016 to 2018). Receptor libraries were prepared by the immunoSEQ multiplex PCR assay. To provide template for TCR sequencing, every sample had RNA extracted and reverse transcribed into cDNA. TCRdb retrieved this table from immuneACCESS and kept in-frame rearrangements only. Not all clones are present; in checked studies, unresolved V genes account for under half, and no reason is known for the remainder. The sample has over 100,000 clones on record, more than 40% of them singletons. The ten largest clones represent about 0.5% of the sample. In light of the paper, this sample's time point label describes: less than five weeks on oral tofacitinib. The treatment or condition label corresponds to: oral pan-JAK inhibitor, 5-10 mg twice daily. Sequenced material: CD4+ T cells sorted from blood, taken at week 4, from a patient treated with tofacitinib. These TCRs come from a human donor with alopecia areata.

The V gene is TRBV30, the J gene TRBJ2-2; maybe TRBD2 (6 bases). Germline assignment: CDR1 GTSNPN and CDR2 SVGIG (reference sequence). The CDR3 covers 13 residues. With 4 bases removed from V and 2 bases from J, the gap between germline ends came to 8 bases. The CDR3 DNA sequence: TGTGCCTGGATGCGGGGAAACACCGGGGAGCTGTTTTTT. As protein: CAWMRGNTGELFF.

This clone was seen a handful of times. The chain has TRBV4-2 and TRBJ1-2; perhaps TRBD1 as D (6 bases). The CDR3 length is 12 residues. The V and J ends lost 4 bases and 8 bases respectively, with 11 bases between them. Per the germline V gene, CDR1 is LGHNA and CDR2 is YNFKEQ. CDR3 in DNA: TGTGCCAGCAGCCCACAGGGCGGGGGCTACACCTTC. Residues: CASSPQGGGYTF.

V and J are TRBV4-1 and TRBJ2-7; D could derive from TRBD1 or TRBD2 (6 bases each). Trimming shortened V by 5 bases and J by 4 bases, and 24 bases separated the two germline ends. CDR1 is MGHRA, CDR2 YSYEKL, per germline. This CDR3 has 17 residues. CDR3 DNA: TGCGCCAGCAGCTCCCTCGGGGGCAGGGGCAGTCGGTACGAGCAGTACTTC. This gives the protein CASSSLGGRGSRYEQYF.

The V and J genes are TRBV14 and TRBJ2-5, with 8 bases fitting TRBD1. Germline lookup yields CDR1 SGHDN and CDR2 FVKESK. CDR3 length: 14 amino acids. Trimming cost V 3 bases and J 4 bases; bases outside gene matches: 4. The CDR3 loop is CASSQRTGRETQYF. The CDR3 DNA is TGTGCCAGCAGCCAGAGGACAGGGCGAGAGACCCAGTACTTC.

This clone was seen once. The chain combines TRBV25-1 with TRBJ1-2, with 8 bases matching TRBD1. Germline-derived CDR1 and CDR2 are MGHDK and SYGVNS. This CDR3 has 12 amino acids. The V gene end was trimmed by 6 bases and the J gene end by 10 bases; junction bases not matched to a gene: 7. The CDR3 loop reads CASRARTGLYTF. Here the CDR3 DNA reads TGTGCCAGCAGAGCAAGGACAGGGCTCTACACCTTC.

The chain employs TRBV5-4 and TRBJ2-5; weak D call: TRBD1 (5 bases). V was cut by 4 bases and J by 7 bases, with 8 bases left in between. Germline assignment: CDR1 SGHNT and CDR2 YYREEE (reference sequence). This CDR3 is 11 amino acids long. The chain's CDR3 is CASSQGVTQYF. The CDR3, as DNA: TGTGCCAGCAGCCAAGGGGTGACCCAGTACTTC. Variable domain in full (rest from reference TRBV5-4 and TRBJ2-5): ETGVTQSPTHLIKTRGQQVTLRCSSQSGHNTVSWYQQALGQGPQFIFQYYREEENGRGNFPPRFSGLQFPNYSSELNVNALELDDSALYLCASSQGVTQYFGPGTRLLVL.

The chain is built from TRBV10-1 and TRBJ1-2; D is ambiguous. The CDR3 is 13 amino acids. V was cut by 3 bases and J by 8 bases, with 13 bases left in between. The germline V gene has CDR1 WNHNN and CDR2 SYGVQD (reference sequence). CDR3 nucleotides: TGCGCCAGCAGTGAAGAGGGCTTCAGGGGCTACACCTTC. It translates to CASSEEGFRGYTF.

The chain uses TRBV27 and TRBJ1-5, with a weak D call TRBD1 (5 bases). The ends were cut back, 5 bases at V and 7 bases at J, with 12 bases in the middle. The CDR3 loop spans 13 amino acids. From germline, CDR1 is MNHEY and CDR2 SMNVEV (reference sequence). The CDR3 loop is CASSGQGRQPQHF. The DNA of the CDR3 is TGTGCCAGCAGTGGGCAGGGTCGCCAGCCCCAGCATTTT.